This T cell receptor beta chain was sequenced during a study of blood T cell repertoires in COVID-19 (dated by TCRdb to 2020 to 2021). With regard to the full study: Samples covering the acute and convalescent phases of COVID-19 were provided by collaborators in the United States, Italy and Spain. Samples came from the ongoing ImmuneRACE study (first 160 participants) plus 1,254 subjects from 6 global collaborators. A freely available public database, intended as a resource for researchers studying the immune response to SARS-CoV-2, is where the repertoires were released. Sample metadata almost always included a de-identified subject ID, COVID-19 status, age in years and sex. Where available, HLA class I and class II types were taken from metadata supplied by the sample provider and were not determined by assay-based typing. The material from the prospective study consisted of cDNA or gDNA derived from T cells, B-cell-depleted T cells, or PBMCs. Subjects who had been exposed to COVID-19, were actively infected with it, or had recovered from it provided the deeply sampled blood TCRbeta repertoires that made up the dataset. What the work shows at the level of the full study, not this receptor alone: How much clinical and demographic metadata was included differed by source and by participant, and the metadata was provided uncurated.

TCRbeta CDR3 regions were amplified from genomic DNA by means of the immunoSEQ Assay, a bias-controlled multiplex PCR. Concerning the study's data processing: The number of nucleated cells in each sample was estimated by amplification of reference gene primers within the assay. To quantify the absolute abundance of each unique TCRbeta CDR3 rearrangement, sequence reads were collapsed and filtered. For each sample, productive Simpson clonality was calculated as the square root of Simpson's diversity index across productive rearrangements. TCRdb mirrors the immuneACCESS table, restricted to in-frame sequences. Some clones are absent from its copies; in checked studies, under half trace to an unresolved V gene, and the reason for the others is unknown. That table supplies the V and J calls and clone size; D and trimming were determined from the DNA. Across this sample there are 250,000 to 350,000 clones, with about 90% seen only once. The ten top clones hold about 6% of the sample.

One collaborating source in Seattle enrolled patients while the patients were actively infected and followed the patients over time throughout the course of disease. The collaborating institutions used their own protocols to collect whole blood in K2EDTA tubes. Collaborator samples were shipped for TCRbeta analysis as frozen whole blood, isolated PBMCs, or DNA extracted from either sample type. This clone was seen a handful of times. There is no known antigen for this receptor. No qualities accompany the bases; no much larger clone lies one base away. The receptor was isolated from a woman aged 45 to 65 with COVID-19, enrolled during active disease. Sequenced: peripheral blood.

The CDR3 region reads CASSPTGTGYSGNQPQHF. The sequenced DNA is TGCGCCAGCAGCCCCACTGGGACAGGGTACTCTGGCAATCAGCCCCAGCATTTT. The chain is encoded by TRBV5-1 joined to TRBJ1-5, and TRBD1 aligns with 9 junction nucleotides. CDR1 is given as SGHRS and CDR2 as YFSETQ, both from the germline V gene. V has 4 bases trimmed and J has 2 bases trimmed; junction bases matching no gene number 13. From cysteine to phenylalanine, the CDR3 is 18 amino acids long. Of all the DNA, just the CDR3 is kept, 54 bases in frame from base 1.